The 25 T cell receptor beta chains below were found in one sample sequenced in a study of blood T cell repertoires in COVID-19. Repertoires were generated with immunoSEQ multiplex PCR, while TCRdb's copy carries only in-frame clones and drops some. The data hold 70,000 to 95,000 clones, with 88% observed a single time. The sample consisted of peripheral blood. The receptors were gathered from a woman aged 80 or older with active COVID-19.

The V gene is TRBV5-1, the J gene TRBJ2-3; D not resolved. Trimming shortened V by 0 bases and J by 0 bases, and 8 bases separated the two germline ends. CDR3 size: 15 residues. Germline-derived CDR1 and CDR2 are SGHRS and YFSETQ. The CDR3 DNA is TGCGCCAGCAGCTTGGGCTATACTAGCACAGATACGCAGTATTTT. Residues: CASSLGYTSTDTQYF.

This clone was detected only once. The chain is built from TRBV9 and TRBJ1-3; unclear D gene. The CDR3 is 14 residues long. In germline, CDR1 is SGDLS, CDR2 YYNGEE. The V end lost 0 bases, the J end lost 4 bases, and 8 bases lay between the germline ends. The CDR3 loop is CASSVGEHGNTIYF. The CDR3 DNA is TGTGCCAGCAGCGTAGGTGAGCACGGAAACACCATATATTTT.

V gene TRBV14 combines with J gene TRBJ2-3, with D unclear. The CDR3 has 14 amino acids. Trimming shortened V by 3 bases and J by 3 bases, and 10 bases separated the two germline ends. CDR1 and CDR2 (germline): SGHDN, FVKESK. CDR3 sequence (DNA): TGTGCCAGCAGCCATAGAGGTGGTACAGATACGCAGTATTTT. This sequence encodes CASSHRGGTDTQYF.

The CDR3 loop reads CASSQEGLAVASRDEQFF. CDR3 nucleotide sequence: TGTGCCAGCAGCCAAGAGGGACTGGCGGTAGCGTCCCGGGATGAGCAGTTCTTC. V and J are TRBV4-2 and TRBJ2-1; possibly TRBD2 for D (6 bases). The V end was cut by 0 bases, the J end by 8 bases, with 23 bases between. CDR1 and CDR2 (germline): LGHNA, YNFKEQ. The CDR3 spans 18 residues.

In DNA, the CDR3 is TGTGCCAGCAGTCCCGGCAGGGCGAACACCGGGGAGCTGTTTTTT. Its translation: CASSPGRANTGELFF. The V gene is TRBV28, the J gene TRBJ2-2; perhaps TRBD1 as D (5 bases). The CDR3 is 15 amino acids. Germline CDR1 is MDHEN and CDR2 is SYDVKM. V lost 5 bases, J lost 0 bases, and 10 bases lay in between.

This clone is a singleton in its sample. The rearrangement links TRBV11-3 to TRBJ2-1; D perhaps matches TRBD2 (5 bases). CDR3 length: 13 amino acids. The germline V gene encodes CDR1 SGHNT and CDR2 YENEEA. With 5 bases removed from V and 5 bases from J, the gap between germline ends came to 10 bases. In DNA form, the CDR3 reads TGTGCCAGCAGCCATCGGGATAACAATGAGCAGTTCTTC. Translated, it gives CASSHRDNNEQFF.

This chain links TRBV5-4 with TRBJ2-3, with D tentatively TRBD2 (6 bases). The CDR3 runs to 15 residues. Germline V gene sequence: CDR1 SGHNT, CDR2 YYREEE (reference sequence). The V gene lost 1 base and the J gene lost 2 bases, with 11 bases spanning the gap. CDR3 amino acids: CASSLWRGPTDTQYF. CDR3 nucleotides: TGTGCCAGCAGCTTGTGGCGGGGTCCCACAGATACGCAGTATTTT.

The gene calls are TRBV19 and TRBJ2-1, with D perhaps matching TRBD2 (6 bases). Trimming took off 3 bases at V and 13 bases at J, with 13 bases between the two ends. CDR1 and CDR2 (germline): LNHDA, SQIVND (reference sequence). There are 12 residues in the CDR3. CDR3 sequence: CASSIPGLNQFF. The CDR3 DNA sequence: TGTGCCAGTAGTATCCCGGGACTTAATCAGTTCTTC.

The chain has TRBV5-8 and TRBJ1-1, with D possibly TRBD1 on 5 matching bases. This CDR3 comprises 15 residues. The V gene's germline CDR1 is SGHTS and CDR2 YDEGEE. The V end was cut by 4 bases, the J end by 0 bases, with 13 bases between. CDR3: CASSREGLLNTEAFF. The CDR3 nucleotides are TGTGCCAGCAGCCGCGAGGGACTATTGAACACTGAAGCTTTCTTT.

The chain carries TRBV30 and TRBJ2-3; TRBD1 might be the D (6 bases). The CDR3 is made up of 14 amino acids. Per germline, CDR1 GTSNPN and CDR2 SVGIG (reference sequence). Trimming cost V 0 bases and J 5 bases, with 12 bases left between them. The CDR3 region is CAWSVQGVEDTQYF. CDR3 DNA sequence: TGTGCCTGGAGTGTACAGGGCGTAGAAGATACGCAGTATTTT.

The chain has TRBV28 and TRBJ2-1; 9 bases align to TRBD2. The length of the CDR3 is 14 residues. CDR1 is MDHEN, CDR2 SYDVKM, per germline. With V trimmed by 5 bases and J by 8 bases, 7 bases remained unmatched. DNA of the CDR3: TGTGCCAGCAGTGTAGGACTAGCGCTCGATGAGCAGTTCTTC. It specifies CASSVGLALDEQFF.

The rearrangement uses TRBV9 and TRBJ2-4; a weak D match, TRBD2 (7 bases). Trimming removed 4 bases from V and 5 bases from J, with 16 bases in between. CDR3 length equals 15 residues. Per the germline V gene, CDR1 is SGDLS and CDR2 is YYNGEE. CDR3: CASSLREGGENIQYF. The DNA of the CDR3 is TGTGCCAGCAGCCTCAGGGAGGGGGGCGAAAACATTCAGTACTTC.

The J gene is TRBJ2-2, the V gene TRBV28; 7 bases align to TRBD2. The CDR3 sequence is 15 residues long. Germline V gives CDR1 MDHEN, CDR2 SYDVKM. The V gene end was trimmed by 3 bases and the J gene end by 6 bases; junction bases not matched to a gene: 7. Written as DNA, the CDR3 is TGTGCCAGCAGTTTTGGGGGAGGGGTGCCCGGGGAGCTGTTTTTT. Encoded protein: CASSFGGGVPGELFF.

The chain carries TRBV28 and TRBJ2-7, with 7 bases aligning to TRBD1. The CDR3 is 12 amino acids. V gave up 4 bases and J gave up 5 bases; unmatched junction bases: 2. The germline V gene encodes CDR1 MDHEN and CDR2 SYDVKM. CDR3 in DNA: TGTGCCAGCAGTTCACAGGGGAACGAGCAGTACTTC. This translates into CASSSQGNEQYF. Looking up the rest from reference TRBV28 and TRBJ2-7 gives the full variable domain: DVKVTQSSRYLVKRTGEKVFLECVQDMDHENMFWYRQDPGLGLRLIYFSYDVKMKEKGDIPEGYSVSREKKERFSLILESASTNQTSMYLCASSSQGNEQYFGPGTRLTVT.

The V call is TRBV5-4, the J call TRBJ2-1, with unresolved D. Between the trimmed V and J ends, which lost 0 bases and 7 bases, there was a span of 14 bases. This CDR3 has 15 residues. CDR1 is SGHNT and CDR2 is YYREEE in the germline V gene (reference sequence). For the CDR3, the DNA is TGTGCCAGCAGCTTGGACGTAGTACTAAAAAATGAGCAGTTCTTC. It translates to CASSLDVVLKNEQFF. The full variable domain, rest sourced from reference TRBV5-4 and TRBJ2-1, is ETGVTQSPTHLIKTRGQQVTLRCSSQSGHNTVSWYQQALGQGPQFIFQYYREEENGRGNFPPRFSGLQFPNYSSELNVNALELDDSALYLCASSLDVVLKNEQFFGPGTRLTVL.

The chain links TRBV7-2 to TRBJ2-2; D is possibly TRBD1 (6 bases). CDR3 length: 13 residues. With 5 bases removed from V and 7 bases from J, the gap between germline ends came to 11 bases. Germline loops: CDR1 SGHTA, CDR2 FQGNSA. The CDR3, as DNA: TGTGCCAGCAGCCCCTCCAGGGGCGGGGAGCTGTTTTTT. Translating it yields CASSPSRGGELFF.

V is TRBV3-1 (or the pseudogene TRBV3-2) and J is TRBJ1-1; D uncertain. Trimming stripped 5 bases from V and 3 bases from J, with 10 bases between. From germline, CDR1 is LGHDT and CDR2 YNNKEL (reference sequence). This CDR3 has 13 amino acids. Here the CDR3 reads CASSWVGYTEAFF. For the CDR3, the DNA is TGTGCCAGCAGCTGGGTCGGGTACACTGAAGCTTTCTTT.

The chain couples TRBV3-1 (or the pseudogene TRBV3-2) to TRBJ1-3, with 8 nucleotides matching TRBD1. CDR3 size: 12 residues. The trim removed 5 bases at V and 10 bases at J, leaving 4 bases unmatched. CDR1 and CDR2 (germline): LGHDT, YNNKEL (reference sequence). The CDR3 is CASSLTGDTIYF. Written as DNA, the CDR3 is TGTGCCAGCAGCTTGACAGGGGATACCATATATTTT.

The chain uses TRBV7-2 and TRBJ2-7; 7 bases match TRBD2. This CDR3 has 15 residues. Unmatched junction bases numbered 10, after V lost 1 base and J lost 7 bases. CDR1 SGHTA and CDR2 FQGNSA come from the germline V gene. The CDR3 nucleotides are TGTGCCAGCAGCTTAGTAGGGAGGGCCATGGGGGAGCAGTACTTC. It specifies CASSLVGRAMGEQYF.

V and J are TRBV29-1 and TRBJ2-7; D not resolved. V gave up 6 bases and J gave up 2 bases, with 11 bases separating them. The CDR3 is 12 amino acids. Germline V lookup: CDR1 SQVTM, CDR2 ANQGSEA. In DNA form, the CDR3 reads TGCAGCGTCTTCACTTCGACCTACGAGCAGTACTTC. It translates to CSVFTSTYEQYF.

The chain combines TRBV21-1 with TRBJ1-1; the D call TRBD1 from the table was never checked on the DNA. TRBV21-1 is given as a pseudogene. The CDR3 is 12 residues long. CDR3 nucleotides: TGTGCCAGCAGCACCGGGACAGCTGAAGCTTTCTTT. It translates to CASSTGTAEAFF.

This chain links TRBV28 with TRBJ1-6; 7 bases match TRBD1. The CDR3 runs 16 residues. The germline CDR1 and CDR2 sequences are MDHEN and SYDVKM. Unmatched junction bases numbered 13, after V lost 5 bases and J lost 9 bases. Here the CDR3 reads CASSPAVGQRSSPLHF. CDR3 bases: TGTGCCAGCAGTCCCGCCGTGGGACAGCGCTCTTCACCCCTCCACTTT.

This chain joins TRBV7-9 and TRBJ1-1; D might be TRBD1 (6 bases). V was cut by 8 bases and J by 2 bases, with 15 bases left in between. The CDR3 sequence is 14 residues long. Looked up from germline, CDR1 is SEHNR and CDR2 is FQNEAQ (reference sequence). The CDR3 DNA reads as TGTGCCAGCGCCCGTAGGGGGACCAACACTGAAGCTTTCTTT. Its protein product is CASARRGTNTEAFF.

The rearrangement uses TRBV21-1 and TRBJ2-3; TRBD2 was called by the table and not checked on the DNA. TRBV21-1 is deemed a pseudogene. The CDR3 totals 16 residues. CDR3 sequence reads: CASSPREREGWDTQYF. The CDR3 DNA sequence: TGTGCCAGCAGCCCCCGGGAACGGGAGGGCTGGGATACGCAGTATTTT.

The genes are TRBV28 and TRBJ2-3; 10 bases match TRBD1. The V and J ends lost 3 bases and 3 bases, in that order; junction bases with no gene match: 6. CDR1 is MDHEN, CDR2 SYDVKM, per germline. The CDR3 is 16 amino acids. The CDR3, as DNA: TGTGCCAGCAGTTTTAGGGGACAGGGGAGGACAGATACGCAGTATTTT. Amino acid sequence: CASSFRGQGRTDTQYF.